Below are 29 T cell receptor beta chains sequenced from a single sample in a study of blood T cells in healthy people across ages. Alongside a J-beta primer mix, a sample-barcoded 5' primer served in a second PCR lasting roughly 7 to 11 cycles. Each CDR3 protein gets one entry after TCRdb re-called the 5' RACE reads with MiXCR. Of fewer than 950,000 distinct CDR3 sequences detected, around half appear once; the ten largest clones hold under 50%. Sequencing was done on a sample of blood. The receptors stem from an older man in good health.

The chain has TRBV29-1 and TRBJ2-7, with 11 bases lining up with TRBD1. Per germline, CDR1 SQVTM and CDR2 ANQGSEA. The CDR3 totals 14 residues. The J segment lost 4 bases and the V segment lost 5 bases, leaving 7 bases of the junction unmatched. The CDR3 DNA follows: TGCAGCGTTATTGGACAGGGGGCAGGGTACGAGCAGTACTTC. Protein sequence: CSVIGQGAGYEQYF.

A single count supports this clonotype. The chain couples TRBV3-1 to TRBJ2-5; the match to TRBD2 covers 10 bases. The CDR3 contains 14 residues. CDR1 is LGHDT and CDR2 is YNNKEL in the germline V gene (reference sequence). Trimming cost V 4 bases and J 11 bases; bases outside gene matches: 10. This CDR3 is CASSLAGGGDEQYF. DNA for the CDR3: TGTGCCAGCAGCCTAGCGGGAGGAGGGGATGAGCAGTACTTC.

The rearrangement links TRBV29-1 to TRBJ1-1; D is perhaps TRBD1 (6 bases). The CDR3 extends over 14 amino acids. Germline lookup yields CDR1 SQVTM and CDR2 ANQGSEA. The V end was cut by 6 bases, the J end by 2 bases, with 16 bases between. CDR3 DNA sequence: TGCAGCGTGGTGGGGGGGCTCGGAAACACTGAAGCTTTCTTT. This encodes CSVVGGLGNTEAFF.

The CDR3 region is CSARPPGAPTYEQYF. The DNA for the CDR3 is TGCAGTGCTAGGCCCCCGGGCGCGCCCACCTACGAGCAGTACTTC. The chain is built from TRBV20-1 and TRBJ2-7; D not certain. This CDR3 has 15 amino acids. V was clipped by 3 bases and J by 2 bases, with 17 bases between them. Germline lookup yields CDR1 DFQATT and CDR2 SNEGSKA (reference sequence).

This clonotype occurred many times. The V gene is TRBV7-3, the J gene TRBJ2-3; either TRBD1 or TRBD2 may supply D (5 bases each). The V end was cut by 5 bases, the J end by 9 bases, with 18 bases between. Germline CDR1 SGHTA, CDR2 FQGTGA. The CDR3 loop spans 14 amino acids. In nucleotides, the CDR3 is TGTGCCAGCAGCCCCCGCCGGGACGAGTGGACGCAGTATTTT. Amino acid sequence: CASSPRRDEWTQYF.

This clonotype was counted a few times. The chain carries TRBV7-2 and TRBJ2-1, with TRBD2 matching over 12 bases. This CDR3 comprises 16 residues. Germline CDR1 reads SGHTA; CDR2 reads FQGNSA. Unmatched junction bases numbered 5, after V lost 1 base and J lost 7 bases. The CDR3 protein is CASSLVATSGSNEQFF. The CDR3, as DNA: TGTGCCAGCAGCTTAGTGGCGACTAGCGGGAGTAATGAGCAGTTCTTC.

This clonotype showed up just a few times. The rearrangement joins TRBV14 to TRBJ2-7; D is undetermined. The CDR3 sequence is 13 residues long. V lost 2 bases, J lost 2 bases, and 7 bases lay in between. Per germline, CDR1 SGHDN and CDR2 FVKESK. The CDR3 DNA follows: TGTGCCAGCAGCCAAAGGCAGACCTACGAGCAGTACTTC. Encoded protein: CASSQRQTYEQYF.

In this sample, this clonotype turned up once. The chain links TRBV4-1 to TRBJ2-5; 7 bases fit TRBD1. The CDR3 is 15 amino acids. The V gene's germline CDR1 is MGHRA and CDR2 YSYEKL. The junction had 6 bases not matched to a gene; V was cut back by 2 bases and J by 3 bases. The chain's CDR3 is CASSQPSGTEETQYF. CDR3 in DNA: TGCGCCAGCAGCCAACCCTCGGGGACAGAAGAGACCCAGTACTTC.

This rearrangement joins TRBV6-2 or TRBV6-3 to TRBJ2-1; D possibly uses TRBD1 or TRBD2 (6 bases each). The CDR3 loop spans 15 amino acids. V lost 5 bases, J lost 15 bases, and 26 bases lay in between. CDR1 is MNHEY and CDR2 is SVGEGT in the germline V gene. This CDR3 reads CASSRGGTKGETRFF. CDR3 sequence (DNA): TGTGCCAGCAGTCGAGGCGGGACAAAGGGAGAGACCCGGTTCTTC.

The chain couples TRBV24-1 to TRBJ2-1, with D maybe TRBD2 (6 bases). The germline V and J ends were trimmed by 5 bases and 9 bases, with 13 bases remaining between them. Germline-derived CDR1 and CDR2 are KGHDR and SFDVKD. CDR3 length: 13 amino acids. CDR3 nucleotides: TGTGCCACCAGTGTATCGGCCGGGGGTGAGCAGTTCTTC. It specifies CATSVSAGGEQFF.

This clonotype was observed once. CDR3 nucleotide sequence: TGCGCCAGCAGCTTGCCCCCTTGGGAGACCCAGTACTTC. Translation gives CASSLPPWETQYF. V gene TRBV5-1 combines with J gene TRBJ2-5; no clear D. The CDR3 consists of 13 residues. Per germline, CDR1 SGHRS and CDR2 YFSETQ. Trimming took off 1 base at V and 5 bases at J, with 9 bases between the two ends.

The chain has TRBV9 and TRBJ2-1; 8 positions match TRBD2. CDR3 size: 15 residues. V trimming: 3 bases; J trimming: 9 bases; junction bases outside the gene matches: 11. CDR1 and CDR2 from the germline V gene are SGDLS and YYNGEE. CDR3 in DNA: TGTGCCAGCAGCGGGACCGGGGGGGTACCGGCTGAGCAGTTCTTC. Translating it yields CASSGTGGVPAEQFF.

This sequence joins TRBV24-1 and TRBJ1-5, with 7 bases that match TRBD1. CDR1 and CDR2 (germline): KGHDR, SFDVKD. The V and J ends lost 4 bases and 1 base, in that order; junction bases with no gene match: 6. The CDR3 consists of 16 residues. CDR3 sequence: CATSDQGVGSNQPQHF. CDR3 coding DNA: TGTGCCACCAGTGACCAGGGGGTTGGGAGCAATCAGCCCCAGCATTTT.

V usage is TRBV2 and J usage is TRBJ2-7; tentatively, D is TRBD2 (6 bases). Germline CDR1 is SNHLY and CDR2 is FYNNEI. V shed 8 bases and J shed 5 bases, with 19 bases lying between them. The CDR3 contains 14 residues. CDR3 protein: CASGGRGLANEQYF. The CDR3 DNA reads as TGTGCCAGCGGGGGGAGAGGACTTGCCAACGAGCAGTACTTC.

This chain links TRBV27 with TRBJ1-6; 7 bases map to TRBD1. The germline V gene encodes CDR1 MNHEY and CDR2 SMNVEV (reference sequence). With 6 bases clipped from V and 2 bases from J, the junction kept 7 bases outside the gene matches. The CDR3 contains 16 residues. The CDR3 sequence: CASRETGSAYNSPLHF. CDR3 DNA: TGTGCCAGCAGAGAGACAGGGTCGGCCTATAATTCACCCCTCCACTTT.

This clonotype was observed a handful of times. The J gene is TRBJ2-5, the V gene TRBV7-2; D uncertain. In germline, CDR1 is SGHTA, CDR2 FQGNSA. This CDR3 spans 13 amino acids. Deletions cut 1 base from V and 4 bases from J, with 7 bases between. CDR3 nucleotides: TGTGCCAGCAGCTTAGAACCCTCAGAGACCCAGTACTTC. Translated, it gives CASSLEPSETQYF.

This clonotype occurred a few times. The chain couples TRBV7-2 to TRBJ2-3, with a tentative D call TRBD2 (6 bases). There are 13 residues in the CDR3. CDR1 and CDR2 (germline): SGHTA, FQGNSA. The V and J ends lost 5 bases and 6 bases respectively, with 12 bases between them. The CDR3 loop is CASSPWGRDTQYF. For the CDR3, the DNA is TGTGCCAGCAGCCCTTGGGGGAGGGATACGCAGTATTTT.

This clonotype was seen a handful of times. The chain carries TRBV29-1 and TRBJ2-7; 7 nucleotides line up with TRBD1. The V gene's germline CDR1 is SQVTM and CDR2 ANQGSEA. V lost 0 bases to trimming and J lost 0 bases; unmatched junction nucleotides: 5. The CDR3 is made up of 15 amino acids. The CDR3 spells CSVEDWQGDSYEQYF. The CDR3 region has the DNA TGCAGCGTTGAAGATTGGCAGGGGGACTCCTACGAGCAGTACTTC.

J is TRBJ2-1 and V is TRBV4-2, with D unclear. Germline V lookup: CDR1 LGHNA, CDR2 YNFKEQ. The CDR3 has 16 amino acids. The V end lost 0 bases, the J end lost 2 bases, and 11 bases lay between the germline ends. The CDR3 nucleotides read TGTGCCAGCAGCCAAGACGTCGGCGGACCCTACAATGAGCAGTTCTTC. Translated: CASSQDVGGPYNEQFF.

The chain is built from TRBV20-1 and TRBJ2-3; 11 nucleotides agree with TRBD2. The CDR3 consists of 14 residues. From germline, CDR1 is DFQATT and CDR2 SNEGSKA (reference sequence). Germline trimming cut 6 bases from V and 14 bases from J; bases unmatched to any gene: 16. CDR3 sequence: CSAGTSGAHRYAYF. CDR3 nucleotide sequence: TGCAGTGCCGGGACTAGCGGAGCTCACAGATACGCGTATTTT.

The gene calls are TRBV20-1 and TRBJ1-2; D not resolved. V was cut by 6 bases and J by 4 bases, with 18 bases left in between. The V gene's germline CDR1 is DFQATT and CDR2 SNEGSKA (reference sequence). CDR3 length: 14 residues. The CDR3 sequence is CSANPNGSPYGYTF. Written as DNA, the CDR3 is TGCAGTGCAAACCCTAATGGCAGCCCCTATGGCTACACCTTC.

This clonotype was seen more than once but under ten times. The CDR3 sequence: CASSQRNSYNEQFF. CDR3 in DNA: TGTGCCAGCAGCCAGAGAAACTCCTACAATGAGCAGTTCTTC. The V and J genes are TRBV4-2 and TRBJ2-1, with D hard to call. V was pared by 3 bases and J by 0 bases, with 6 bases between. Germline CDR1 is LGHNA and CDR2 is YNFKEQ. This CDR3 contains 14 residues.

This chain links TRBV7-2 with TRBJ2-3; possible D gene TRBD2, 5 bases. The V end lost 3 bases, the J end lost 14 bases, and 21 bases lay between the germline ends. There are 14 residues in the CDR3. In germline, CDR1 is SGHTA, CDR2 FQGNSA. In DNA form, the CDR3 reads TGTGCCAGCAGCTTGGGAGAAAAGCACAGATACGCGTATTTT. It is translated as CASSLGEKHRYAYF.

The V gene is TRBV6-5, the J gene TRBJ2-4; D ambiguous. The DNA matches TRBJ2-7 better at its end, which makes the J call doubtful. The CDR3 covers 13 residues. The germline gives CDR1 MNHEY, CDR2 SVGAGI. CDR3 sequence (DNA): TGTGCCAGCAGTTATGGGGTCTCCTACGAGCAGTACTTC. This sequence encodes CASSYGVSYEQYF.

This clonotype has just a few counts. V gene TRBV6-2 or TRBV6-3 combines with J gene TRBJ2-7; the match to TRBD2 covers 8 bases. The germline V gene encodes CDR1 MNHEY and CDR2 SVGEGT. This CDR3 spans 16 amino acids. The J segment lost 3 bases and the V segment lost 5 bases, leaving 12 bases of the junction unmatched. Here the CDR3 reads CASSPARPLAGYEQYF. The DNA for the CDR3 is TGTGCCAGCAGTCCCGCCAGGCCGCTAGCGGGCTACGAGCAGTACTTC.

V and J are TRBV7-2 and TRBJ2-7, with D possibly TRBD1 on 5 matching bases. The germline V gene has CDR1 SGHTA and CDR2 FQGNSA. The V end lost 4 bases, the J end lost 0 bases, and 10 bases lay between the germline ends. The CDR3 is 14 residues long. This CDR3 reads CASSWGRSSYEQYF. The CDR3 DNA follows: TGTGCCAGCAGCTGGGGCAGGAGCTCCTACGAGCAGTACTTC.

This clonotype was picked up a small number of times. J is TRBJ1-2 and V is TRBV6-4; D uncertain. Per germline, CDR1 MRHNA and CDR2 SNTAGT. The germline V and J ends were trimmed by 6 bases and 3 bases, with 11 bases remaining between them. There are 13 residues in the CDR3. CDR3 amino acids: CASSGEEHYGYTF. The CDR3 nucleotides are TGTGCCAGCAGCGGGGAGGAGCACTATGGCTACACCTTC.

The chain carries TRBV12-5 and TRBJ2-5, with 7 bases matching TRBD1. TRBJ2-7 explains the end of the DNA better; the J call may be wrong. This CDR3 is 13 amino acids long. Germline V gives CDR1 LGHNT, CDR2 FRNRAP. CDR3 residues: CASRDRPSSEQYF. As DNA, the CDR3 is TGTGCTAGTAGGGACAGACCTTCGAGCGAGCAGTACTTC.

This clonotype was seen a handful of times. This sequence joins TRBV20-1 and TRBJ2-1, with a tentative D call TRBD1 (5 bases). V shed 1 base and J shed 1 base, with 11 bases lying between them. CDR1 and CDR2 from the germline V gene are DFQATT and SNEGSKA (reference sequence). The CDR3 spans 15 residues. The CDR3 DNA reads TGCAGTGCTAGAGCCTCTCAGGGTTCCTACAATGAGCAGTTCTTC. Translated, it gives CSARASQGSYNEQFF.